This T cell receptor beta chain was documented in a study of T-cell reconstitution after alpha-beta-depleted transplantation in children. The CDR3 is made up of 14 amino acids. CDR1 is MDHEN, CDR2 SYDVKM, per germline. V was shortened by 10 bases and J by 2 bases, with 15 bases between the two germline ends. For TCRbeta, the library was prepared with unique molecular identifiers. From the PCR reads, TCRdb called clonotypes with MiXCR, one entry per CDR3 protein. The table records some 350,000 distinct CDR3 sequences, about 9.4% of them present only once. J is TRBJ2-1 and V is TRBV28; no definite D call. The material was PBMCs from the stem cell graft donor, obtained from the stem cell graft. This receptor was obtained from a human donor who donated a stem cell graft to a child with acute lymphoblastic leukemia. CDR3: CATTPLSPYNEQFF. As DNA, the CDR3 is TGTGCCACAACCCCACTATCGCCCTACAATGAGCAGTTCTTC.